The T cell receptor beta chain described here comes from a study of lymphopenia after photon versus proton radiotherapy (dated by TCRdb to between 2018 and 2021). Describing the broader study: In patients with gastrointestinal tumors who developed high-grade lymphopenia, the study compared the immunological effects of photon radiation therapy with those of proton radiation therapy. The cohort comprised 15 to 20 patients with gastrointestinal tumors who received either photon or proton therapy and then developed lymphopenia. The study aimed to characterize how the two radiation modalities differ in their impact on the immune system. The paper's findings and limits, for the study overall: The authors looked at the survival association only in patients who died, and they framed better survival with proton therapy as a possibility rather than a demonstrated result. Across the cohort, an inverse correlation was found between a larger post-nadir drop in TCR diversity and overall survival time among patients who died. During treatment, patients who received photon therapy lost naive T cells and TCR diversity and gained effector/memory populations, whereas patients who received proton therapy remained relatively stable. After the lymphocyte count nadir, repertoires from photon-treated patients showed oligoclonal expansion, particularly of CD8+ Temra cells, and this expansion drove the decline in diversity.

Turning to this clone: Its antigen is still unknown. No per-base quality is available; no much larger clone lies one base away.

Libraries were constructed by the immunoSEQ multiplex PCR assay. Deep sequencing of rearranged TCR beta loci, alongside multiparametric flow cytometry, was used to profile T cell repertoires. TCRdb carries this immuneACCESS record with in-frame sequences only. Its versions omit some clonotypes, under half of them owing to an unresolved V gene in the studies checked, with the rest unexplained. The sample table lists 20,000 to 30,000 clones, about 92% of them with a count of one. Around 0.76% of the sample comes from the top ten. The germline V gene encodes CDR1 MNHEY and CDR2 SMNVEV (reference sequence). V lost 4 bases and J lost 9 bases; the stretch between them is 15 bases long. The CDR3 numbers 13 residues from cysteine through phenylalanine. Only the CDR3 region is kept as DNA, spanning 39 bases read in frame from base 1.

This receptor was taken from a woman in her forties or fifties with cholangiocarcinoma. The specimen comprised peripheral blood, sampled from a patient treated with photon-based radiotherapy. The chain was built from TRBV27 and TRBJ1-2; a tentative D call is TRBD1 (6 bases match). The CDR3 protein sequence reads: CASSSQFRGSYTF. The sequenced DNA: TGTGCCAGCAGTTCCCAATTCAGGGGCAGCTACACCTTC.